The text below deals with one TCR beta chain. Antigen specificity is unknown. This record belongs to a study of vaccination effects on CD4 cells after COVID-19. Study-level points and caveats: No early post-infection timepoints were available in the study, which also included few convalescent patients. Infection- and vaccine-induced clones contracted markedly late after vaccination.

The method was immunoSEQ multiplex PCR; TCRdb's version includes in-frame clones alone and lacks a portion of them. Counted here are approximately 60,000 clones, just under 80% occurring once; the ten biggest clones make up about 4.5%. The V gene's germline CDR1 is SQVTM and CDR2 ANQGSEA. CDR3 length: 12 amino acids. The V end was cut by 6 bases, the J end by 2 bases, with 10 bases between. Subsequent to less than 13 days of culture, CD4+ T cells were isolated. Vaccine administered to participants consisted of two doses of either BNT162b2 or mRNA-1273. The sequences come from CD4+ T cells from PBMCs cultured without peptide, collected after COVID-19 vaccination. The V and J genes are TRBV29-1 and TRBJ2-5; no reliable D call. This clonotype was sampled from a human donor who received a COVID-19 vaccine. Written as DNA, the CDR3 is TGCAGCGTCAAAAAAGTGCAAGAGACCCAGTACTTC. Protein sequence: CSVKKVQETQYF.